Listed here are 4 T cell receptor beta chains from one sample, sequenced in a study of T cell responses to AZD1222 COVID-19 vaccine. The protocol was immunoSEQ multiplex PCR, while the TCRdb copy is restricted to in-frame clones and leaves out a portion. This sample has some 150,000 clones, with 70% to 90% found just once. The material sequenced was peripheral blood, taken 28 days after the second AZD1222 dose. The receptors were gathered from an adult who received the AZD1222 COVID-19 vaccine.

The CDR3 coding sequence is TGTGCCAGCAGCCAAGAGACGGTCGGGGGGGCTCTAAATACGCAGTATTTT. It is translated as CASSQETVGGALNTQYF. The rearrangement uses TRBV4-2 and TRBJ2-3; 8 bases align to TRBD2. CDR1 is LGHNA and CDR2 is YNFKEQ in the germline V gene. The ends lost 0 bases at V and 7 bases at J; junction bases unmatched: 12. This CDR3 has 17 amino acids.

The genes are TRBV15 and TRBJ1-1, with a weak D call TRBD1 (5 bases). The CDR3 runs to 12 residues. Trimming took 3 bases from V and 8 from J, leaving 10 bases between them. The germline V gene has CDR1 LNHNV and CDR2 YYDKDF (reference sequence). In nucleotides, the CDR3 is TGTGCCACCAGCAGTCCGTCAGGGGAAGCTTTCTTT. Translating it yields CATSSPSGEAFF.

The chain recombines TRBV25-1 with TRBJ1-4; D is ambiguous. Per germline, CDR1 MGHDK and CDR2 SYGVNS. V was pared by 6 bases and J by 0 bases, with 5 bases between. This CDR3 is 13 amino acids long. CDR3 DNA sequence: TGTGCCAGCAGAAGGGCAACTAATGAAAAACTGTTTTTT. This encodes CASRRATNEKLFF.

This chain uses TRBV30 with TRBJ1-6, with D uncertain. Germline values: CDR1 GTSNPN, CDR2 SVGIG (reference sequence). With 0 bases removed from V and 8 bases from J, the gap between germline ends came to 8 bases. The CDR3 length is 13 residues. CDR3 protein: CAWSVGQDSPLHF. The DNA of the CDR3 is TGTGCCTGGAGTGTCGGGCAAGATTCACCCCTCCACTTT.